This T cell receptor (beta chain) was retrieved from a study of monozygotic twins with inflammatory bowel disease. TCRdb re-called the 5' RACE reads and catalogs CDR3 proteins one per entry, DNA excluded. This table holds 300,000 to 350,000 distinct CDR3 sequences. The CDR3 has 13 residues. Germline CDR1 reads MGHDK; CDR2 reads SYGVNS. The receptor was isolated from a human donor with ulcerative colitis or Crohn's disease, or a healthy co-twin of an affected twin (not recorded which). The rearrangement uses TRBV25-1 and TRBJ1-3; the TCRdb D gene call, TRBD1, has no DNA to confirm it. Sequenced: blood. The CDR3: CASSDRGGNTIYF.